Presented here are 21 T cell receptor beta chains from one specimen sequenced in a study of shared clonotypes between healthy human individuals. Clones were read by immunoSEQ multiplex PCR, and TCRdb kept only the in-frame ones, dropping some. The table lists hundreds of thousands of clones, about 96% of them singletons. The specimen sequenced was naive CD4+ T cells sorted from blood. The subset is: CD45RA+ positively selected. These receptors were obtained from a woman aged 25 to 39 in good health.

The chain couples TRBV23-1 to TRBJ2-7; the D gene could be TRBD1 or TRBD2 (5 bases each). TRBV23-1 is an ORF, and what it does is uncertain. Trimming left V 8 bases short and J 3 bases short, with 14 bases between. This CDR3 has 13 amino acids. The CDR3 is CASGAWGDYEQYF. Here the CDR3 DNA reads TGCGCCAGCGGGGCTTGGGGAGACTACGAGCAGTACTTC.

J is TRBJ2-7 and V is TRBV2, with D maybe TRBD1 (6 bases). The V gene's germline CDR1 is SNHLY and CDR2 FYNNEI. V was cut by 6 bases and J by 3 bases, with 12 bases left in between. This CDR3 comprises 13 residues. Written as DNA, the CDR3 is TGTGCCAGCAGGGTAGAACAGGGCTACGAGCAGTACTTC. Amino acids: CASRVEQGYEQYF.

This sequence joins TRBV5-1 and TRBJ2-7; D is perhaps TRBD1 (7 bases). This CDR3 has 14 amino acids. Deletions cut 0 bases from V and 6 bases from J, with 13 bases between. Germline-derived CDR1 and CDR2 are SGHRS and YFSETQ. In DNA form, the CDR3 reads TGCGCCAGCAGCTTGGATGGAGGGGGCGGCGAGCAGTACTTC. Translating gives CASSLDGGGGEQYF.

CDR3 region: CASQRLGAYEQYF. The CDR3 coding sequence is TGTGCCAGCCAACGACTAGGGGCCTACGAGCAGTACTTC. This chain connects TRBV6-1 to TRBJ2-7; D is perhaps TRBD2 (6 bases). Trimming stripped 8 bases from V and 2 bases from J, with 13 bases between. This CDR3 is built from 13 residues. CDR1 and CDR2 (germline): MNHNS, SASEGT.

The chain has TRBV10-3 and TRBJ1-1, with D perhaps matching TRBD1 (5 bases). This CDR3 has 14 amino acids. CDR1 is ENHRY, CDR2 SYGVKD, per germline. Deletions cut 1 base from V and 3 bases from J, with 9 bases between. CDR3 DNA: TGTGCCATCAGTGAGTACAGGTTTGACACTGAAGCTTTCTTT. Encoded protein: CAISEYRFDTEAFF.

The chain employs TRBV28 and TRBJ2-1, with a weak D call TRBD2 (6 bases). Germline V gene lookup returns CDR1 MDHEN and CDR2 SYDVKM. The CDR3 is made up of 18 amino acids. Trimming removed 3 bases at V and 0 bases at J, with 18 bases between. The CDR3 region has the DNA TGTGCCAGCAGTTTTTTAGGAGGGACGTCGAGCTCCTACAATGAGCAGTTCTTC. Translation gives CASSFLGGTSSSYNEQFF. Supplemented by reference TRBV28 and TRBJ2-1, the full variable domain reads DVKVTQSSRYLVKRTGEKVFLECVQDMDHENMFWYRQDPGLGLRLIYFSYDVKMKEKGDIPEGYSVSREKKERFSLILESASTNQTSMYLCASSFLGGTSSSYNEQFFGPGTRLTVL.

J is TRBJ2-7 and V is TRBV5-1; 7 positions agree with TRBD1. The CDR3 sequence is 14 residues long. J lost 3 bases, V lost 0 bases, and 3 bases had no gene match. Germline CDR1 reads SGHRS; CDR2 reads YFSETQ. CDR3 sequence (DNA): TGCGCCAGCAGCTTGGGTTCAGGGGGCTACGAGCAGTACTTC. As protein: CASSLGSGGYEQYF.

V gene TRBV28 combines with J gene TRBJ1-5, with a tentative D call TRBD1 (5 bases). V lost 5 bases, J lost 6 bases, and 17 bases lay in between. The CDR3 totals 15 residues. The germline CDR1 and CDR2 sequences are MDHEN and SYDVKM. CDR3 nucleotides: TGTGCCAGCAGTCCCCCTCAGGCCGGGGGTCAGCCCCAGCATTTT. Translating gives CASSPPQAGGQPQHF.

The rearrangement uses TRBV4-1 and TRBJ2-5, with a tentative D call TRBD2 (5 bases). The tail of the sequence fits TRBJ2-7 better, so the J call may be wrong. Germline loops: CDR1 MGHRA, CDR2 YSYEKL. CDR3 length: 16 amino acids. The CDR3 DNA reads TGCGCCAGCAGCCAAGCGTTTATCTACGGGGCCTACGAGCAGTACTTC. Protein: CASSQAFIYGAYEQYF.

The chain carries TRBV9 and TRBJ1-1, with 7 nucleotides matching TRBD1. The germline V gene has CDR1 SGDLS and CDR2 YYNGEE. After removal of 3 bases from V and 3 bases from J, the junction contained 5 bases not matched to a gene. The CDR3 contains 14 residues. CDR3 in DNA: TGTGCCAGCAGCGCAGACAGGGCTTACACTGAAGCTTTCTTT. Its translation: CASSADRAYTEAFF.

This chain links TRBV5-1 with TRBJ1-1; TRBD1 aligns across 7 bases. Germline V CDR1 and CDR2: SGHRS, YFSETQ. The CDR3 is 15 amino acids. J was trimmed by 6 bases and V by 4 bases; bases with no gene match: 12. The CDR3 nucleotides read TGCGCCAGCAGCGACAGGGTCGGGGGTCTCGCTGAAGCTTTCTTT. It specifies CASSDRVGGLAEAFF. Full variable domain (remainder filled in from reference TRBV5-1 and TRBJ1-1): KAGVTQTPRYLIKTRGQQVTLSCSPISGHRSVSWYQQTPGQGLQFLFEYFSETQRNKGNFPGRFSGRQFSNSRSEMNVSTLELGDSALYLCASSDRVGGLAEAFFGQGTRLTVV.

The chain couples TRBV18 to TRBJ2-7, with 8 bases aligning to TRBD2. V lost 6 bases and J lost 4; bases outside the gene matches: 8. Per the germline V gene, CDR1 is KGHSH and CDR2 is LQKENI. The CDR3 loop spans 14 amino acids. CDR3 nucleotides: TGTGCCAGCTCCGGTCCAGCGGGAGTATACGAGCAGTACTTC. Translating gives CASSGPAGVYEQYF.

The genes are TRBV2 and TRBJ1-3; D not resolved. Germline V gene data show CDR1 as SNHLY and CDR2 as FYNNEI. The V end was cut by 6 bases, the J end by 2 bases, with 14 bases between. The CDR3 covers 15 residues. Here the CDR3 reads CASSPGRQAGNTIYF. The CDR3 DNA is TGTGCCAGCAGCCCCGGCAGGCAGGCTGGAAACACCATATATTTT.

This clone was observed a single time. The rearrangement links TRBV28 to TRBJ2-7, with 11 bases that match TRBD2. This CDR3 region has 15 residues. Germline V gives CDR1 MDHEN, CDR2 SYDVKM. The V gene end was trimmed by 4 bases and the J gene end by 2 bases; junction bases not matched to a gene: 4. The CDR3 region is CASSSGGLAAYEQYF. CDR3 nucleotides: TGTGCCAGCAGTTCCGGGGGACTAGCGGCCTACGAGCAGTACTTC. The whole variable domain, remainder taken from reference TRBV28 and TRBJ2-7, is DVKVTQSSRYLVKRTGEKVFLECVQDMDHENMFWYRQDPGLGLRLIYFSYDVKMKEKGDIPEGYSVSREKKERFSLILESASTNQTSMYLCASSSGGLAAYEQYFGPGTRLTVT.

V usage is TRBV11-1 and J usage is TRBJ2-3; D possibly corresponds to TRBD2 (6 bases). Germline values: CDR1 SGHAT, CDR2 FQDESV (reference sequence). The V gene lost 2 bases and the J gene lost 0 bases, with 12 bases spanning the gap. CDR3 length: 16 amino acids. CDR3 region: CASSLTGTPSTDTQYF. For the CDR3, the DNA is TGTGCCAGCAGCTTAACCGGGACTCCTAGCACAGATACGCAGTATTTT.

The chain is built from TRBV5-1 and TRBJ2-5; D could derive from TRBD1 or TRBD2 (6 bases each). This CDR3 region has 15 residues. Germline-derived CDR1 and CDR2 are SGHRS and YFSETQ. V was shortened by 3 bases and J by 2 bases, with 14 bases between the two germline ends. The CDR3 bases are TGCGCCAGCAGCTCCGTCACGGGGGCACAAGAGACCCAGTACTTC. Translating gives CASSSVTGAQETQYF.

The chain has TRBV5-1 and TRBJ1-1, with 9 bases aligning to TRBD1. The germline gives CDR1 SGHRS, CDR2 YFSETQ. The V and J ends lost 3 bases and 4 bases, in that order; junction bases with no gene match: 7. CDR3 length: 15 amino acids. The DNA of the CDR3 is TGCGCCAGCAGCTGGGGGGACAGGGACGGCACTGAAGCTTTCTTT. Protein sequence: CASSWGDRDGTEAFF. Based on the CDR3 plus reference TRBV5-1 and TRBJ1-1, the full variable domain is KAGVTQTPRYLIKTRGQQVTLSCSPISGHRSVSWYQQTPGQGLQFLFEYFSETQRNKGNFPGRFSGRQFSNSRSEMNVSTLELGDSALYLCASSWGDRDGTEAFFGQGTRLTVV.

The gene calls are TRBV27 and TRBJ2-3; D is possibly TRBD1 or TRBD2 (5 bases each). The CDR3 is 14 residues long. The V and J ends lost 3 bases and 5 bases respectively, with 12 bases between them. Germline V gives CDR1 MNHEY, CDR2 SMNVEV (reference sequence). The CDR3 coding sequence is TGTGCCAGCAGTTTCCTTAGGGGAGAAGATACGCAGTATTTT. Translating it yields CASSFLRGEDTQYF.

This clone is a singleton in its sample. The chain has TRBV15 and TRBJ1-5; no reliable D call. This CDR3 contains 12 residues. V lost 6 bases and J lost 5, with 8 bases in between. The V gene's germline CDR1 is LNHNV and CDR2 YYDKDF (reference sequence). CDR3 sequence: CATRNLDQPQHF. The CDR3 region has the DNA TGTGCCACCAGGAACCTTGATCAGCCCCAGCATTTT.

The chain combines TRBV18 with TRBJ1-5; D call uncertain. Germline lookup yields CDR1 KGHSH and CDR2 LQKENI. The germline V and J ends were trimmed by 2 bases and 3 bases, with 14 bases remaining between them. This CDR3 has 16 residues. The CDR3 coding sequence is TGTGCCAGCTCACCATCGGAGGGCTCTATCAATCAGCCCCAGCATTTT. Its translation: CASSPSEGSINQPQHF.

V and J are TRBV19 and TRBJ2-5; 10 bases map to TRBD1. The tail of the sequence fits TRBJ2-7 better, so the J call may be wrong. This CDR3 spans 17 amino acids. CDR1 and CDR2 from the germline V gene are LNHDA and SQIVND (reference sequence). This chain's CDR3 is CASPNRDRGNRAYEQYF. CDR3 nucleotide sequence: TGTGCCAGTCCAAACCGGGACAGGGGCAACCGGGCCTACGAGCAGTACTTC.